This T cell receptor beta chain was observed in a study of response to subunit inactivated influenza vaccine. The germline V gene encodes CDR1 SGDLS and CDR2 YYNGEE. Trimming shortened V by 3 bases and J by 4 bases, and 17 bases separated the two germline ends. The CDR3 is made up of 15 amino acids. Using its own MiXCR run on the RT-PCR reads, TCRdb lists one record per CDR3 protein. This table has about half a million distinct CDR3 sequences, roughly 23% appearing once. This receptor was identified in a man aged 50 to 59 who received an inactivated influenza vaccine. The rearrangement uses TRBV9 and TRBJ2-7; weak D call: TRBD2 (5 bases). The sample consisted of CD4+ T cells sorted from PBMCs, taken 5 to 6 days after vaccination. The CDR3 here is CASSGQLGVEYEQYF. Written as DNA, the CDR3 is TGTGCCAGCAGCGGGCAACTCGGGGTAGAATACGAGCAGTACTTC. Full variable domain (missing parts from reference TRBV9 and TRBJ2-7): DSGVTQTPKHLITATGQRVTLRCSPRSGDLSVYWYQQSLDQGLQFLIQYYNGEERAKGNILERFSAQQFPDLHSELNLSSLELGDSALYFCASSGQLGVEYEQYFGPGTRLTVT.